This T cell receptor beta chain was sequenced for a study of blood T cell repertoires in COVID-19. Whole-study context: The analysed material was cDNA or gDNA that came from T cells, B-cell-depleted T cells, or PBMCs.

The CDR3 contains 18 residues. CDR1 is MNHEY, CDR2 SVGEGT, per germline. V was shortened by 0 bases and J by 5 bases, with 20 bases between the two germline ends. Original methodology: From reference gene primer amplification, estimates of nucleated cell counts were derived. Clones were read by immunoSEQ multiplex PCR, and TCRdb kept only the in-frame ones, dropping some. Clonal size and the V and J genes are those of that table, whereas D and trimming came from the DNA. The data show approximately 150,000 clones, with around nine tenths seen just once and more than 15% held by the top ten. Sequenced: peripheral blood. The sequence was obtained from a man aged 50-59 years with active or convalescent COVID-19. The chain couples TRBV6-2 or TRBV6-3 to TRBJ2-1; D is perhaps TRBD1 (5 bases). The CDR3 protein is CASSYSSFRAIGNNEQFF. CDR3 bases: TGTGCCAGCAGTTACTCGAGTTTCAGGGCGATCGGTAACAATGAGCAGTTCTTC.